Presented here are 17 T cell receptor beta chains from one specimen sequenced in a study of siplizumab effects on memory and regulatory T cells. Libraries were prepared by immunoSEQ multiplex PCR; TCRdb keeps only in-frame clonotypes and omits some of them. The sample contains about 85,000 clones, approximately 95% of which appear only once. Material: CD8+ T cells sorted from blood. These receptors all come from a human donor in good health.

The chain uses TRBV7-9 and TRBJ2-7; weak D call: TRBD2 (5 bases). The V end was cut by 8 bases, the J end by 0 bases, with 14 bases between. Germline CDR1 is SEHNR and CDR2 is FQNEAQ (reference sequence). This CDR3 comprises 14 residues. DNA of the CDR3: TGTGCCAGCGGCCCGGTAGCGAACTCCTACGAGCAGTACTTC. This gives the protein CASGPVANSYEQYF.

The rearrangement links TRBV28 to TRBJ1-5, with D perhaps TRBD1 (5 bases). The germline V gene has CDR1 MDHEN and CDR2 SYDVKM. Trimming took 2 bases from V and 2 from J, leaving 13 bases between them. The CDR3 totals 16 residues. The CDR3 spells CASSLLRGGGNQPQHF. In DNA form, the CDR3 reads TGTGCCAGCAGTTTACTTCGTGGGGGTGGCAATCAGCCCCAGCATTTT. The full variable domain, rest sourced from reference TRBV28 and TRBJ1-5, is DVKVTQSSRYLVKRTGEKVFLECVQDMDHENMFWYRQDPGLGLRLIYFSYDVKMKEKGDIPEGYSVSREKKERFSLILESASTNQTSMYLCASSLLRGGGNQPQHFGDGTRLSIL.

The chain uses TRBV19 and TRBJ1-1; D might be TRBD1 (6 bases). The germline gives CDR1 LNHDA, CDR2 SQIVND (reference sequence). Trimming took off 5 bases at V and 0 bases at J, with 13 bases between the two ends. The length of the CDR3 is 15 residues. The CDR3 is CASSPTRGVNTEAFF. For the CDR3, the DNA is TGTGCCAGTAGTCCGACCAGGGGCGTGAACACTGAAGCTTTCTTT.

The chain has TRBV19 and TRBJ2-1; a possible D gene is TRBD1 (6 bases). Germline V CDR1 and CDR2: LNHDA, SQIVND (reference sequence). The CDR3 is made up of 15 amino acids. The germline V and J ends were trimmed by 6 bases and 3 bases, with 15 bases remaining between them. The CDR3 region is CASSRGTANYNEQFF. As DNA, the CDR3 is TGTGCCAGTAGCAGGGGTACTGCAAACTACAATGAGCAGTTCTTC.

This chain joins TRBV30 and TRBJ2-3; 7 bases are a match to TRBD1. In germline, CDR1 is GTSNPN, CDR2 SVGIG (reference sequence). Trimming took 4 bases from V and 1 from J; bases not matched to a gene: 8. This CDR3 contains 15 residues. In nucleotides, the CDR3 is TGTGCCTGGAATGTGTTGGGACAGCGCACAGATACGCAGTATTTT. Amino acids: CAWNVLGQRTDTQYF.

By sample fraction, this clone is medium-sized. This chain connects TRBV6-5 to TRBJ1-1, with TRBD1 as a possible D gene (6 bases). The CDR3 extends over 15 amino acids. The V gene's germline CDR1 is MNHEY and CDR2 SVGAGI. The V gene lost 2 bases and the J gene lost 2 bases, with 12 bases spanning the gap. The CDR3 sequence is CASSYITGINTEAFF. CDR3 nucleotides: TGTGCCAGCAGTTACATTACAGGGATCAACACTGAAGCTTTCTTT.

This chain joins TRBV21-1 and TRBJ2-7. TRBV21-1 is a recognized pseudogene. The CDR3 has 15 amino acids. Written as DNA, the CDR3 is TGTGCCAGCAGCAAAAGGGATCAAGGAGACTACGAGCAGTACTTC. The encoded protein is CASSKRDQGDYEQYF.

The chain combines TRBV19 with TRBJ1-1, with D unresolved. Trimming cost V 7 bases and J 1 base, with 7 bases left between them. Germline V gene sequence: CDR1 LNHDA, CDR2 SQIVND (reference sequence). The CDR3 is 12 residues long. As DNA, the CDR3 is TGTGCCAGTATTGACGGGAACACTGAAGCTTTCTTT. Its translation: CASIDGNTEAFF.

This sequence joins TRBV14 and TRBJ2-1; 11 bases line up with TRBD2. The CDR3 has 15 residues. Germline V gene lookup returns CDR1 SGHDN and CDR2 FVKESK. Trimming at V came to 6 bases and at J to 7 bases, leaving 8 bases not matched to a gene. CDR3 loop: CASRLTSGRINEQFF. The CDR3 DNA sequence: TGTGCCAGCAGGCTAACTAGCGGGAGAATAAATGAGCAGTTCTTC.

The chain uses TRBV12-5 and TRBJ2-2; D not resolved. Germline V lookup: CDR1 LGHNT, CDR2 FRNRAP. There are 13 residues in the CDR3. Trimming took 4 bases from V and 1 from J, leaving 4 bases between them. CDR3 residues: CASGSENTGELFF. The CDR3 nucleotides are TGTGCTAGTGGTTCCGAGAACACCGGGGAGCTGTTTTTT.

V is TRBV13 and J is TRBJ2-7; 11 positions agree with TRBD1. The CDR3 is 16 amino acids. J gave up 2 bases and V 4 bases, and 7 bases lay outside the gene matches. The germline V gene encodes CDR1 PRHDT and CDR2 FYEKMQ (reference sequence). CDR3 region: CASSYHSGQGAYEQYF. CDR3 coding DNA: TGTGCCAGCAGCTACCACTCGGGACAGGGGGCCTACGAGCAGTACTTC.

This clone was seen just once. The CDR3 nucleotides read TGTGCCAGCAGTACCCGATTTATAGTTTCGGCCGCTCCTAGCACAGATACGCAGTATTTT. As protein: CASSTRFIVSAAPSTDTQYF. This rearrangement joins TRBV28 to TRBJ2-3; D is unresolved. Deletions cut 5 bases from V and 0 bases from J, with 27 bases between. Germline CDR1 and CDR2: MDHEN and SYDVKM. This CDR3 spans 20 amino acids.

The chain uses TRBV19 and TRBJ2-2; 8 nucleotides agree with TRBD1. CDR1 and CDR2 from the germline V gene are LNHDA and SQIVND (reference sequence). Trimming at V came to 6 bases and at J to 1 base, leaving 4 bases not matched to a gene. This CDR3 region has 15 residues. The CDR3 loop is CASSHGQGNTGELFF. The CDR3 DNA reads as TGTGCCAGTAGCCATGGACAGGGGAACACCGGGGAGCTGTTTTTT. Together with reference TRBV19 and TRBJ2-2, the CDR3 gives the full variable domain: DGGITQSPKYLFRKEGQNVTLSCEQNLNHDAMYWYRQDPGQGLRLIYYSQIVNDFQKGDIAEGYSVSREKKESFPLTVTSAQKNPTAFYLCASSHGQGNTGELFFGEGSRLTVL.

This clone appeared a few times. This sequence joins TRBV4-1 and TRBJ1-1, with D hard to call. The CDR3 spans 14 residues. The germline V gene encodes CDR1 MGHRA and CDR2 YSYEKL. The ends were cut back, 3 bases at V and 3 bases at J, with 11 bases in the middle. The CDR3 sequence is CASSHDQWDTEAFF. The CDR3 nucleotides are TGCGCCAGCAGCCATGACCAATGGGACACTGAAGCTTTCTTT.

The chain links TRBV7-9 to TRBJ1-2; D is unclear. The CDR3 spans 12 residues. The V end was cut by 1 base, the J end by 4 bases, with 4 bases between. Germline-derived CDR1 and CDR2 are SEHNR and FQNEAQ (reference sequence). CDR3: CASSLVFYGYTF. The CDR3 region has the DNA TGTGCCAGCAGCTTAGTCTTCTATGGCTACACCTTC.

This chain joins TRBV19 and TRBJ2-1; D may be TRBD2 (6 bases). Germline V gene sequence: CDR1 LNHDA, CDR2 SQIVND (reference sequence). The V gene lost 1 base and the J gene lost 7 bases, with 8 bases spanning the gap. This CDR3 comprises 13 residues. In nucleotides, the CDR3 is TGTGCCAGTAGTATAGCGGGAGCGAATGAGCAGTTCTTC. Its translation is CASSIAGANEQFF.

This chain connects TRBV18 to TRBJ2-2; D is perhaps TRBD1 or TRBD2 (5 bases each). There are 19 residues in the CDR3. The V gene lost 1 base and the J gene lost 4 bases, with 22 bases spanning the gap. Germline CDR1 reads KGHSH; CDR2 reads LQKENI. CDR3 in DNA: TGTGCCAGCTCACCACTCGGTCAACGGGACCCCGTCGGCACCGGGGAGCTGTTTTTT. Translating gives CASSPLGQRDPVGTGELFF.